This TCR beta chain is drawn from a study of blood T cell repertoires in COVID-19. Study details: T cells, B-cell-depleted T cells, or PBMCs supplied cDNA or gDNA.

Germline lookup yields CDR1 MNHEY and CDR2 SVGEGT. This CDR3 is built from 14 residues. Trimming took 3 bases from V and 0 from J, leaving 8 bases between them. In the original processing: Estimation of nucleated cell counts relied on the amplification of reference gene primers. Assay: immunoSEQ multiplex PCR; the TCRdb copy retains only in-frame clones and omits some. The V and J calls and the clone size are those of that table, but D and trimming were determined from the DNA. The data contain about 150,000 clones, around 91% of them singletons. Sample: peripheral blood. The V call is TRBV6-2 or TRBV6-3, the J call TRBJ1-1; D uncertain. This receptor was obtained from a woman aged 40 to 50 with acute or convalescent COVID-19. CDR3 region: CASSYSGMNTEAFF. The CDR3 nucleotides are TGTGCCAGCAGTTATTCGGGGATGAACACTGAAGCTTTCTTT.